Listed here are 2 T cell receptor beta chains from one sample, sequenced in a study of blood T cell repertoires in COVID-19. The assay was immunoSEQ multiplex PCR, and TCRdb's table has in-frame clones only and misses some. The sample lists under 300,000 clones; 75% to 90% were seen once. The sequenced sample consisted of PBMCs or T cells enriched from blood (not recorded which). The receptors here all came from a woman aged 45-65 years who had recovered from COVID-19.

This clone was seen at least ten times. V gene TRBV3-1 (or the pseudogene TRBV3-2) combines with J gene TRBJ2-7; the D is unclear. CDR3 size: 15 residues. Germline V gene sequence: CDR1 LGHDT, CDR2 YNNKEL (reference sequence). V lost 4 bases and J lost 3, with 16 bases in between. CDR3 coding DNA: TGTGCCAGCAGCCTACGAGGTGCCTCGGACTACGAGCAGTACTTC. It encodes CASSLRGASDYEQYF.

The count of this clone is one. The V gene is TRBV7-6, the J gene TRBJ2-3; D is undetermined. The V end lost 5 bases, the J end lost 2 bases, and 11 bases lay between the germline ends. Germline loops: CDR1 SGHVS, CDR2 FNYEAQ. The CDR3 spans 14 residues. CDR3 residues: CASSRLFLTDTQYF. CDR3 bases: TGTGCCAGCAGCCGTTTGTTTCTCACAGATACGCAGTATTTT.